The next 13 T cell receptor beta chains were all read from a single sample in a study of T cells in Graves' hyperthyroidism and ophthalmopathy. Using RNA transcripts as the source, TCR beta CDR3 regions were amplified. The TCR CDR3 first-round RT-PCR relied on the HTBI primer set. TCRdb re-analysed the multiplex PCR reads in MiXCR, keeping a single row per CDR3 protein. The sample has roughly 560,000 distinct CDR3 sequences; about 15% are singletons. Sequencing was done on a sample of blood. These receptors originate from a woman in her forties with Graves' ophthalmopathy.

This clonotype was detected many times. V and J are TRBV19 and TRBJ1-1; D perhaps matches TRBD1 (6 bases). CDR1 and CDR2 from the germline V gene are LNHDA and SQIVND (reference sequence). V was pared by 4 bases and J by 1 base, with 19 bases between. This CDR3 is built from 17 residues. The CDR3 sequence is CASSSGGLRSANTEAFF. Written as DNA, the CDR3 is TGTGCCAGTAGTAGCGGGGGGCTCCGGTCGGCGAACACTGAAGCTTTCTTT.

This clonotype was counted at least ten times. CDR3 in DNA: TGTGCCAGCAGTTACTCTTTGATGGTCTACTATGGCTACACCTTC. Translated: CASSYSLMVYYGYTF. V gene TRBV6-2 or TRBV6-3 combines with J gene TRBJ1-2, with D unresolved. Per germline, CDR1 MNHEY and CDR2 SVGEGT. The V gene lost 0 bases and the J gene lost 3 bases, with 11 bases spanning the gap. This CDR3 contains 15 residues.

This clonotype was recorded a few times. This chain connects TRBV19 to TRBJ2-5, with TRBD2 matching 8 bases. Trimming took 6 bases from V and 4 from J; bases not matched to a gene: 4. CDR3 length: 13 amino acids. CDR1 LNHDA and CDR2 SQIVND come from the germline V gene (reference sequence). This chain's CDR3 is CASRGLERETQYF. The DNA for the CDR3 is TGTGCCAGTAGGGGACTAGAACGAGAGACCCAGTACTTC. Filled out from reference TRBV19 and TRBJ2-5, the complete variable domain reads DGGITQSPKYLFRKEGQNVTLSCEQNLNHDAMYWYRQDPGQGLRLIYYSQIVNDFQKGDIAEGYSVSREKKESFPLTVTSAQKNPTAFYLCASRGLERETQYFGPGTRLLVL.

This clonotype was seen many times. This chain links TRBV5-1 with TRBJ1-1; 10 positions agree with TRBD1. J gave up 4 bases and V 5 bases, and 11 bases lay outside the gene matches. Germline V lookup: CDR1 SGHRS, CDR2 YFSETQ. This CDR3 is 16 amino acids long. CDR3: CASRPDPDRGLTEAFF. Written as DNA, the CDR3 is TGCGCCAGCAGACCGGACCCCGACAGGGGGCTCACTGAAGCTTTCTTT.

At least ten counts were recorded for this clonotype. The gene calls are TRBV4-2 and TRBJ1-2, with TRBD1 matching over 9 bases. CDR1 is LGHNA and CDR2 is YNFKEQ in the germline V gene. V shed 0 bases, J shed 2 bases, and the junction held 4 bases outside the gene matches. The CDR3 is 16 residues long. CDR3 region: CASSQDIGTGNYGYTF. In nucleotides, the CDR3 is TGTGCCAGCAGCCAAGATATCGGGACAGGGAACTATGGCTACACCTTC.

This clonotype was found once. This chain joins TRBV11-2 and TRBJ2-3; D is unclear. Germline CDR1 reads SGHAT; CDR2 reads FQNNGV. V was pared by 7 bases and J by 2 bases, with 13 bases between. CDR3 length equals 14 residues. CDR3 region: CASMDPSVTDTQYF. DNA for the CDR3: TGTGCCAGCATGGACCCTTCTGTCACAGATACGCAGTATTTT.

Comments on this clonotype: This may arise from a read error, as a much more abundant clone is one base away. CDR3 loop: CASGTGTGSDTQYF. The DNA for the CDR3 is TGTGCCAGCGGAACCGGGACAGGGTCAGATACGCAGTATTTT. The J gene is TRBJ2-3, the V gene TRBV6-1, with TRBD1 matching 9 bases. With V trimmed by 8 bases and J by 4 bases, 7 bases remained unmatched. In germline, CDR1 is MNHNS, CDR2 SASEGT. The CDR3 totals 14 residues.

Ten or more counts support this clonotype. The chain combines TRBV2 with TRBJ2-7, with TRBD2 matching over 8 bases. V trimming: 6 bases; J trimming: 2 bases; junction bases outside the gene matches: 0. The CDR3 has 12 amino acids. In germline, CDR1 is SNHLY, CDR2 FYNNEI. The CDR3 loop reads CASRLAAYEQYF. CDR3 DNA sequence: TGTGCCAGCAGACTAGCGGCCTACGAGCAGTACTTC.

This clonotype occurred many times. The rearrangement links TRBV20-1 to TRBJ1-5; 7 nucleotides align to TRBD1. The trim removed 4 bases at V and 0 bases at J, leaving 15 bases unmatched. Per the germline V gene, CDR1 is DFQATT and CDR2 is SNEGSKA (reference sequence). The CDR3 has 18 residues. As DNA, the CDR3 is TGCAGTGCTATCGAACAGGGGATTAGGGCTTATAGCAATCAGCCCCAGCATTTT. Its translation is CSAIEQGIRAYSNQPQHF.

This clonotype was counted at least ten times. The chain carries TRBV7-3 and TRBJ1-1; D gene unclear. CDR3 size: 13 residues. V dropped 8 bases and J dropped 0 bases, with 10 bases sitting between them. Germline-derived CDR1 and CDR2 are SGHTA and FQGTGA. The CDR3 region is CASGKSMNTEAFF. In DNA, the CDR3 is TGTGCCAGCGGAAAATCTATGAACACTGAAGCTTTCTTT. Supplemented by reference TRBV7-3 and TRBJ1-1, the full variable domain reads GAGVSQTPSNKVTEKGKYVELRCDPISGHTALYWYRQSLGQGPEFLIYFQGTGAADDSGLPNDRFFAVRPEGSVSTLKIQRTERGDSAVYLCASGKSMNTEAFFGQGTRLTVV.

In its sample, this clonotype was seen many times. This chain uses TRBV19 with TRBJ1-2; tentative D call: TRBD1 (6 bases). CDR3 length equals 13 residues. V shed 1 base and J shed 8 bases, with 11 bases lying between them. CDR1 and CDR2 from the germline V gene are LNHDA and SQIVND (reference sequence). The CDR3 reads CASSIGGGGGYTF. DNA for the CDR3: TGTGCCAGTAGTATAGGCGGGGGCGGAGGCTACACCTTC.

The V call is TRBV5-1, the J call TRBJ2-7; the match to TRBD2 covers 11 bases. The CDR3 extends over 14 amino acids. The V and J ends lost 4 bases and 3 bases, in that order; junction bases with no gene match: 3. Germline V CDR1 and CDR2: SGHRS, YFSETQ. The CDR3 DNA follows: TGCGCCAGCAGCACGACTAGCGGGAACTACGAGCAGTACTTC. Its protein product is CASSTTSGNYEQYF.

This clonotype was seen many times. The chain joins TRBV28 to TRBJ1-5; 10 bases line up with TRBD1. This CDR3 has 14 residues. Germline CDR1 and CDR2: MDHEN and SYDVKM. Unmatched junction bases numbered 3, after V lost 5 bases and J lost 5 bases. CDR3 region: CASSPTGGYQPQHF. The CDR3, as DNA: TGTGCCAGCAGTCCGACAGGGGGCTATCAGCCCCAGCATTTT.